Below are 10 T cell receptor beta chains sequenced from a single sample in a study of T cells in Graves' hyperthyroidism and ophthalmopathy. Amplified TCR beta CDR3 regions came from RNA transcripts. RT-PCR in the first round (using the HTBI primer set) targeted the TCR CDR3. From the multiplex PCR reads, TCRdb called clonotypes with MiXCR, one entry per CDR3 protein. The repertoire holds over 700,000 distinct CDR3 sequences, with over 35% as singletons. The sequencing input was blood. The receptors shown here come from a man younger than 35 with Graves' hyperthyroidism.

This clonotype was detected ten times or more. V usage is TRBV7-9 and J usage is TRBJ2-7; D is perhaps TRBD1 (6 bases). The germline V gene encodes CDR1 SEHNR and CDR2 FQNEAQ (reference sequence). The V end was cut by 11 bases, the J end by 1 base, with 15 bases between. The CDR3 runs to 13 residues. The CDR3 DNA reads as TGTGCCGTCCAACATCAGGGGTCCTACGAGCAGTACTTC. This codes for CAVQHQGSYEQYF.

J is TRBJ1-5 and V is TRBV9; D is perhaps TRBD1 (5 bases). Germline lookup yields CDR1 SGDLS and CDR2 YYNGEE. This CDR3 has 14 residues. For the CDR3, the DNA is TGTGCTAGACCCTGGCAGGGCGGCAATCAGCCCCAGCATTTT. This translates into CARPWQGGNQPQHF.

The rearrangement uses TRBV3-1 and TRBJ1-6; 7 bases agree with TRBD1. In germline, CDR1 is LGHDT, CDR2 YNNKEL (reference sequence). CDR3 length: 17 residues. With 0 bases clipped from V and 10 bases from J, the junction kept 12 bases outside the gene matches. CDR3 sequence (DNA): TGTGCCAGCAGCCAAGAAATGGGAAGACAGGGAGAATCACCCCTCCACTTT. Amino acid sequence: CASSQEMGRQGESPLHF.

The CDR3 region is CASTSSVGAGELFF. Here the CDR3 DNA reads TGTGCCAGTACCTCTAGCGTAGGGGCCGGGGAGCTGTTTTTT. The chain joins TRBV19 to TRBJ2-2; D possibly corresponds to TRBD2 (6 bases). Germline loops: CDR1 LNHDA, CDR2 SQIVND (reference sequence). The CDR3 has 14 residues. The V and J ends lost 7 bases and 6 bases respectively, with 15 bases between them.

This clonotype has only a few counts. The V call is TRBV20-1, the J call TRBJ2-7; TRBD1 is a possible D gene (5 bases). This CDR3 spans 16 amino acids. V was trimmed by 1 base and J by 4 bases, leaving 20 bases between them. Germline CDR1 is DFQATT and CDR2 is SNEGSKA (reference sequence). CDR3 sequence: CSARGLSTAEAYEQYF. For the CDR3, the DNA is TGCAGTGCTAGAGGCCTATCGACAGCCGAAGCTTACGAGCAGTACTTC.

This clonotype has just a few counts. The genes are TRBV7-6 and TRBJ2-6; D gene unclear. From germline, CDR1 is SGHVS and CDR2 FNYEAQ. The CDR3 has 14 residues. Trimming pared 3 bases from V and 2 bases from J, leaving 5 bases between. DNA for the CDR3: TGTGCCAGCAGCTTTAACCCTGGGGCCAACGTCCTGACTTTC. Its translation: CASSFNPGANVLTF.

The chain joins TRBV19 to TRBJ1-1; D perhaps matches TRBD1 (6 bases). The germline V gene has CDR1 LNHDA and CDR2 SQIVND (reference sequence). V gave up 8 bases and J gave up 3 bases, with 13 bases separating them. The CDR3 covers 13 residues. CDR3 in amino acids: CASRNRVDTEAFF. Here the CDR3 DNA reads TGTGCCAGTCGGAACAGGGTAGACACTGAAGCTTTCTTT.

V usage is TRBV29-1 and J usage is TRBJ1-1; 7 bases fit TRBD1. Germline assignment: CDR1 SQVTM and CDR2 ANQGSEA. The CDR3 spans 14 residues. V shed 7 bases and J 4 bases; nucleotides not matched to a gene: 12. CDR3 nucleotides: TGCAGCGACAGGGGCCGCCGCGGGGGCACTGAAGCTTTCTTT. This translates into CSDRGRRGGTEAFF. The whole variable domain, remainder taken from reference TRBV29-1 and TRBJ1-1, is SAVISQKPSRDICQRGTSLTIQCQVDSQVTMMFWYRQQPGQSLTLIATANQGSEATYESGFVIDKFPISRPNLTFSTLTVSNMSPEDSSIYLCSDRGRRGGTEAFFGQGTRLTVV.

This clonotype came up many times. V usage is TRBV19 and J usage is TRBJ1-1; TRBD1 aligns across 8 bases. Germline trimming cut 7 bases from V and 0 bases from J; bases unmatched to any gene: 7. There are 15 residues in the CDR3. Germline V gene data show CDR1 as LNHDA and CDR2 as SQIVND (reference sequence). This chain's CDR3 is CASTTWDRLNTEAFF. CDR3 nucleotides: TGTGCCAGTACCACTTGGGACAGGCTGAACACTGAAGCTTTCTTT.

There are a few counts of this clonotype. This chain connects TRBV7-2 to TRBJ2-5; TRBD2 agrees at 15 bases. Germline V gene data show CDR1 as SGHTA and CDR2 as FQGNSA. V shed 3 bases, J shed 6 bases, and the junction held 5 bases outside the gene matches. The CDR3 spans 16 residues. For the CDR3, the DNA is TGTGCCAGCAGCTTGGGACTAGCGGGGGGCGGGAAGACCCAGTACTTC. Amino acids: CASSLGLAGGGKTQYF.